By share, the clone carrying this T cell receptor (beta chain) counts as medium-sized (0.01 to 0.1%). The target antigen is unknown. This specimen belongs to a study of breast tumors, draining lymph nodes, adjacent tissues. Germline CDR1 is KGHSH and CDR2 is LQKENI. V lost 0 bases, J lost 3 bases, and 6 bases lay in between. The CDR3 spans 13 residues. The study's findings and limits: Data fit most tumor T cells coming from lymph node, expanding in tumor. Tumor T cell lymph node origin was a supported hypothesis, not proven.

TCRdb analysed the multiplex PCR reads with MiXCR anew, one entry per CDR3 protein. The table lists about 22,000 distinct CDR3 sequences, around 50% of them singletons. Sequenced input: breast tumor tissue. The chain employs TRBV18 and TRBJ2-7; D is ambiguous. The receptor was derived from a female donor with breast cancer. Some clones in this sample may be carry-over from other donors' samples. The CDR3 sequence is CASSPPGGYEQYF. In nucleotides, the CDR3 is TGTGCCAGCTCACCACCGGGTGGCTACGAGCAGTACTTC.